Here is one T cell receptor beta chain with its context. This clonotype was observed a few times. Its target antigen remains unknown. No quality values exist for individual bases; no much larger clone is one base distant. This entry belongs to a study of human T cells and chemical hapten exposure (dated by TCRdb to 2020 to 2022). For the wider study: For sensitization, 2% DPC in acetone was applied to a roughly 2 cm by roughly 2 cm area of upper inner arm skin. Alopecia areata with under or over 50% scalp involvement, alopecia totalis and alopecia universalis were represented in the patient cohort, which was mostly female. Patch testing was performed on the upper back with Finn chambers containing 0.01% DPC, and the patch tests were scored after 6 days according to International Contact Dermatitis Research Group standards. Blood samples were taken from patients before sensitization (week 0) and then at 2, 6 and about 24 weeks after DPC sensitization. About 30 alopecia patients provided blood for TCR sequencing at one to four time points (pre-sensitization, 2, 6 and 24 weeks). Patients additionally received weekly therapeutic DPC doses to the scalp throughout the roughly 24-week study period. Libraries were pooled for sequencing, and variation in per-sample TCR yields was attributed mainly to small differences in library volumes within the pool. The study tracked peripheral blood TCR repertoire changes in vivo during primary and secondary sensitization to the hapten diphenylcyclopropenone (DPC) in alopecia patients. General study outcomes and caveats: Compared with pre-sensitization or healthy control sets, expanded TCRs formed significantly more large CDR3 similarity clusters, which is consistent with antigen-driven responses. Patch test score was positively correlated with the number of PT1 expanded TCRs, with significance at thresholds 8, 16 and 32 but not at 4. Because every patient had alopecia, a presumed autoimmune disease, the patients' immune response might differ from that of healthy individuals. DPC sensitization did not change the number of TCRs with a frequency above 1 in 1000, and there was no evidence of changes in global repertoire structure. Repeated subsampling changed both the strength of the expansion versus patch-test correlation and the threshold at which that correlation became significant.

Looking up the germline V gene yields CDR1 SGHRS and CDR2 YFSETQ. The CDR3 spans 12 residues, from the cysteine through the phenylalanine. The read is trimmed to its CDR3 DNA, 36 bases read in frame from base 1. Trimming takes 4 bases from V and 10 bases from J, and the germline ends sit 12 bases apart. According to the study, the label for this sample's time point signals: patch test 2, 6 weeks after DPC sensitization. The treatment or condition label, as the study defines it: therapeutic diphenylcyclopropenone sensitization with weekly scalp DPC. At every patch-test visit, the blood draw took place before the patch test was put on. Eligible patients were aged 18 to 70, diagnosed with alopecia, deemed suitable for DPC therapy, and excluded if pregnant. Total RNA was extracted from unfractionated whole blood collected in Tempus Blood RNA tubes. Library preparation employed RACE. Sequenced on a NextSeq 500. Library preparation attached unique molecular identifiers to individual cDNA molecules for quantitative, reproducible TCR counting. From each blood RNA sample, both TCR alpha and TCR beta chains were sequenced. The study's own analysis went as follows. A median of about 87,000 TCRs per sample was observed, with a range of roughly 23,224 to 700,000. V, J and CDR3 annotation of the TCR reads was performed with the Decombinator software suite. To make PS versus PT1 abundance plots, every sample was subsampled to the same number of TCRs (28,000). Expanded TCRs were defined as absent before sensitization and observed at least eight times at the 2-week time point. The public reads were reanalyzed by TCRdb: fastp trimming at Q25, MiXCR alignment, in-frame beta chains only. Identical CDR3 protein sequences are pooled into one entry, listed with their most common genes and DNA. The V and J calls, along with clone size, are taken from TCRdb and not from the paper's own processing. The sample contains about 350,000 distinct CDR3 sequences, over 6% of them found a single time. Around 5.6% of the sample lies in the top ten.

This material consisted of whole blood, taken in connection with sensitization to the hapten diphenylcyclopropenone (DPC). The TCR comes from a woman between 18 and 29 years old with alopecia areata. Some clones in this sample may be carry-over from other donors' samples. The V gene is TRBV5-1 and the J gene is TRBJ2-1, with the D gene too uncertain to name. Here the CDR3 is given as CASSPLGGEQFF. The nucleotide sequence reads as follows: TGCGCCAGCAGCCCTTTAGGTGGGGAGCAGTTCTTC.